One sample yielded the 24 T cell receptor beta chains listed below, sequenced in a study of shared clonotypes between healthy human individuals (dated by TCRdb to the early 2020s). The library was prepared using the immunoSEQ multiplex PCR assay. In TCRdb, the immuneACCESS table is reduced to in-frame sequences with V and J assigned. These tables do not hold every clone; where another copy was compared, an unresolved V gene accounts for under half, and the others remain unexplained. The sample table lists under 2.5 million clones, about nine tenths of them with a count of one. Clones ranked in the top ten supply about 0.41% of the sample. What was sequenced was naive CD4+ T cells from PBMCs. According to the study, the label for this sample's cell subset or site signals: CD45RA+ positively selected. These receptor sequences come from a young man in good health. Some clones in this sample may be carry-over from other donors' samples.

V is TRBV19 and J is TRBJ2-1; TRBD2 matches 7 bases. CDR3 length: 12 amino acids. Looked up from germline, CDR1 is LNHDA and CDR2 is SQIVND (reference sequence). With 7 bases clipped from V and 7 bases from J, the junction kept 4 bases outside the gene matches. CDR3 sequence (DNA): TGTGCCAGTACGGGAGGCTCGAATGAGCAGTTCTTC. It translates to CASTGGSNEQFF.

The chain has TRBV5-1 and TRBJ2-2; 8 bases map to TRBD2. CDR1 is SGHRS, CDR2 YFSETQ, per germline. After removal of 4 bases from V and 3 bases from J, the junction contained 5 bases not matched to a gene. This CDR3 comprises 15 residues. CDR3 sequence: CASSVGLGHTGELFF. In DNA form, the CDR3 reads TGCGCCAGCAGCGTGGGACTAGGGCACACCGGGGAGCTGTTTTTT.

Only one count was recorded for this clone. This sequence joins TRBV5-6 and TRBJ2-2, with 9 bases aligning to TRBD2. Germline values: CDR1 SGHDT, CDR2 YYEEEE. The junction had 7 bases not matched to a gene; V was cut back by 3 bases and J by 4 bases. This CDR3 contains 16 residues. The CDR3 DNA follows: TGTGCCAGCAGCTCCCTAGCGGGATCGGGCACCGGGGAGCTGTTTTTT. This codes for CASSSLAGSGTGELFF.

CDR3 DNA sequence: TGTGCCAGCAGGGGAGGTACAACAGATACGCAGTATTTT. The encoded protein is CASRGGTTDTQYF. The chain is built from TRBV6-1 and TRBJ2-3, with TRBD2 as a possible D gene (6 bases). In germline, CDR1 is MNHNS, CDR2 SASEGT. The length of the CDR3 is 13 residues. With 6 bases removed from V and 3 bases from J, the gap between germline ends came to 10 bases.

This clone was detected only once. DNA of the CDR3: TGCGCCAGCAGTTATAGACAGGGGTCAGAGCAGTTCTTC. As protein: CASSYRQGSEQFF. This chain connects TRBV5-1 to TRBJ2-1; 8 nucleotides align to TRBD1. The V gene end was trimmed by 5 bases and the J gene end by 10 bases; junction bases not matched to a gene: 8. Germline V gene sequence: CDR1 SGHRS, CDR2 YFSETQ. This CDR3 is built from 13 residues.

This chain joins TRBV30 and TRBJ1-1, with 7 nucleotides matching TRBD1. Germline CDR1 GTSNPN, CDR2 SVGIG (reference sequence). V shed 2 bases and J 8 bases; nucleotides not matched to a gene: 5. CDR3 length: 12 amino acids. The DNA for the CDR3 is TGTGCCTGGAGTCGCGGGACAGTCGAAGCTTTCTTT. It yields the protein CAWSRGTVEAFF. Using reference TRBV30 and TRBJ1-1 for the parts outside the CDR3, the full variable domain is SQTIHQWPATLVQPVGSPLSLECTVEGTSNPNLYWYRQAAGRGLQLLFYSVGIGQISSEVPQNLSASRPQDRQFILSSKKLLLSDSGFYLCAWSRGTVEAFFGQGTRLTVV.

The CDR3 DNA follows: TGTGCCAGCACCCCCGGGACAGGGAGGACTGAAGCTTTCTTT. Translation: CASTPGTGRTEAFF. J is TRBJ1-1 and V is TRBV11-3, with 9 bases that match TRBD1. CDR1 is SGHNT, CDR2 YENEEA, per germline. The CDR3 sequence is 14 residues long. V lost 7 bases and J lost 5; bases outside the gene matches: 8.

The V call is TRBV4-2, the J call TRBJ2-7; D remains ambiguous. CDR3 size: 15 residues. Germline CDR1 LGHNA, CDR2 YNFKEQ. The V gene lost 1 base and the J gene lost 3 bases, with 13 bases spanning the gap. CDR3 sequence: CASSQAPSRGYEQYF. CDR3 nucleotide sequence: TGTGCCAGCAGCCAAGCCCCCAGTAGAGGCTACGAGCAGTACTTC.

This clone was counted between two and nine times. The CDR3 nucleotides are TGTGCCAGCAGTTTATCCCTGGGCAACACTGAAGCTTTCTTT. Amino acid sequence: CASSLSLGNTEAFF. The V gene is TRBV27, the J gene TRBJ1-1, with D unresolved. The CDR3 sequence is 14 residues long. V dropped 0 bases and J dropped 2 bases, with 7 bases sitting between them. Per germline, CDR1 MNHEY and CDR2 SMNVEV (reference sequence).

The rearrangement uses TRBV7-6 and TRBJ2-5, with D perhaps TRBD1 (6 bases). The CDR3 is 14 amino acids. Germline CDR1 reads SGHVS; CDR2 reads FNYEAQ. V lost 6 bases to trimming and J lost 1 base, with 12 bases between them. CDR3 sequence (DNA): TGTGCCAGCAGTAGAGGGGGACCCCAAGAGACCCAGTACTTC. It yields the protein CASSRGGPQETQYF.

The sample holds one count of this clone. The chain has TRBV7-2 and TRBJ1-5; D is ambiguous. CDR1 and CDR2 from the germline V gene are SGHTA and FQGNSA. The CDR3 runs 14 residues. Trimming cost V 5 bases and J 5 bases, with 13 bases left between them. The CDR3 nucleotides read TGTGCCAGCAGCCTAAGCGGCAGCTATCAGCCCCAGCATTTT. Translated: CASSLSGSYQPQHF.

Concerning this clone: The same CDR3 can be traced to other DNA sequences in this sample. The rearrangement uses TRBV9 and TRBJ2-2; D is ambiguous. This CDR3 spans 15 amino acids. Deletions cut 0 bases from V and 0 bases from J, with 6 bases between. Germline V CDR1 and CDR2: SGDLS, YYNGEE. CDR3: CASSVGAANTGELFF. For the CDR3, the DNA is TGTGCCAGCAGCGTAGGGGCGGCGAACACCGGGGAGCTGTTTTTT.

This clone was seen just once. In the same sample, other DNA sequences code for this CDR3. The genes are TRBV28 and TRBJ2-5; TRBD2 aligns across 8 bases. Germline V CDR1 and CDR2: MDHEN, SYDVKM. With V trimmed by 7 bases and J by 2 bases, 3 bases remained unmatched. The CDR3 spans 13 residues. The CDR3 loop reads CASTPGGQETQYF. In DNA, the CDR3 is TGTGCCAGCACTCCGGGAGGGCAAGAGACCCAGTACTTC.

This chain uses TRBV5-8 with TRBJ2-7; the match to TRBD2 covers 9 bases. The V gene end was trimmed by 4 bases and the J gene end by 4 bases; junction bases not matched to a gene: 9. Germline V gene sequence: CDR1 SGHTS, CDR2 YDEGEE. The CDR3 contains 15 residues. Here the CDR3 reads CASSRDSSGRYEQYF. In nucleotides, the CDR3 is TGTGCCAGCAGCCGAGACAGTAGCGGGAGATACGAGCAGTACTTC.

The chain joins TRBV4-1 to TRBJ1-6; unclear D gene. Germline V gene data show CDR1 as MGHRA and CDR2 as YSYEKL. V was shortened by 3 bases and J by 4 bases, with 7 bases between the two germline ends. This CDR3 contains 14 residues. For the CDR3, the DNA is TGCGCCAGCAGCCAGGTCCAATATAATTCACCCCTCCACTTT. It yields the protein CASSQVQYNSPLHF.

The chain recombines TRBV28 with TRBJ1-5; D remains unclear. This CDR3 is 14 amino acids long. Germline V gives CDR1 MDHEN, CDR2 SYDVKM. V lost 6 bases and J 7 bases, leaving 16 bases between the germline ends. Here the CDR3 DNA reads TGTGCCAGCAGACAAAGAGGGTCGGGGCAGCCCCAGCATTTT. Translation: CASRQRGSGQPQHF. Drawing the rest from reference TRBV28 and TRBJ1-5, the complete variable domain is DVKVTQSSRYLVKRTGEKVFLECVQDMDHENMFWYRQDPGLGLRLIYFSYDVKMKEKGDIPEGYSVSREKKERFSLILESASTNQTSMYLCASRQRGSGQPQHFGDGTRLSIL.

The chain couples TRBV10-3 to TRBJ2-6; D remains ambiguous. The CDR3 has 15 amino acids. Trimming cost V 4 bases and J 0 bases, with 7 bases left between them. The germline V gene has CDR1 ENHRY and CDR2 SYGVKD. The CDR3 reads CAISGLSSGANVLTF. DNA for the CDR3: TGTGCCATCAGTGGACTGAGCTCTGGGGCCAACGTCCTGACTTTC.

The gene calls are TRBV28 and TRBJ1-2, with TRBD1 matching over 9 bases. V dropped 6 bases and J dropped 6; count of bases not matched to a gene: 5. CDR3 size: 13 residues. Per germline, CDR1 MDHEN and CDR2 SYDVKM. The CDR3 loop is CASSDRQGDGYTF. DNA of the CDR3: TGTGCCAGCAGCGACAGACAGGGGGATGGCTACACCTTC.

The chain has TRBV27 and TRBJ2-1, with 14 nucleotides matching TRBD2. Looked up from germline, CDR1 is MNHEY and CDR2 is SMNVEV (reference sequence). V gave up 5 bases and J gave up 8 bases; unmatched junction bases: 11. The CDR3 contains 17 residues. CDR3 region: CASSRGLAGVVVDEQFF. The CDR3, as DNA: TGTGCCAGCAGTAGGGGACTAGCGGGAGTTGTGGTAGATGAGCAGTTCTTC.

This sequence joins TRBV28 and TRBJ2-3; either TRBD1 or TRBD2 may supply D (5 bases each). V lost 5 bases and J lost 0, with 15 bases in between. The CDR3 sequence is 16 residues long. CDR1 MDHEN and CDR2 SYDVKM come from the germline V gene. CDR3 DNA sequence: TGTGCCAGCAGTACCCGGGGACCACTAAGCACAGATACGCAGTATTTT. Its protein product is CASSTRGPLSTDTQYF.

The genes are TRBV7-9 and TRBJ1-1; D is undetermined. Germline V gene lookup returns CDR1 SEHNR and CDR2 FQNEAQ (reference sequence). Trimming removed 2 bases at V and 0 bases at J, with 10 bases between. The length of the CDR3 is 15 residues. This CDR3 reads CASSLSSLMNTEAFF. The CDR3 coding sequence is TGTGCCAGCAGCTTAAGCAGCCTTATGAACACTGAAGCTTTCTTT.

This clone appeared once. This chain joins TRBV9 and TRBJ2-1, with D perhaps being TRBD1 or TRBD2 (6 bases each). Germline V gene lookup returns CDR1 SGDLS and CDR2 YYNGEE. The CDR3 totals 16 residues. Trimming removed 0 bases from V and 0 bases from J, with 10 bases in between. The CDR3 DNA sequence: TGTGCCAGCAGCGTAGCCCCGGGGGCCTCCTACAATGAGCAGTTCTTC. Protein: CASSVAPGASYNEQFF.

V and J are TRBV5-1 and TRBJ2-1, with D perhaps TRBD2 (6 bases). This CDR3 contains 16 residues. Germline assignment: CDR1 SGHRS and CDR2 YFSETQ. V was shortened by 2 bases and J by 0 bases, with 12 bases between the two germline ends. The CDR3 DNA reads as TGCGCCAGCAGCTTAGCCCTCGGGAGCTCCTACAATGAGCAGTTCTTC. Its protein product is CASSLALGSSYNEQFF.

The chain has TRBV7-3 and TRBJ2-6; D may match TRBD1 or TRBD2 (5 bases each). Germline V gene lookup returns CDR1 SGHTA and CDR2 FQGTGA. There are 16 residues in the CDR3. The ends were cut back, 5 bases at V and 1 base at J, with 12 bases in the middle. The CDR3, as DNA: TGTGCCAGCAGCCATCAGTGGGGGTCTGGGGCCAACGTCCTGACTTTC. As protein: CASSHQWGSGANVLTF.